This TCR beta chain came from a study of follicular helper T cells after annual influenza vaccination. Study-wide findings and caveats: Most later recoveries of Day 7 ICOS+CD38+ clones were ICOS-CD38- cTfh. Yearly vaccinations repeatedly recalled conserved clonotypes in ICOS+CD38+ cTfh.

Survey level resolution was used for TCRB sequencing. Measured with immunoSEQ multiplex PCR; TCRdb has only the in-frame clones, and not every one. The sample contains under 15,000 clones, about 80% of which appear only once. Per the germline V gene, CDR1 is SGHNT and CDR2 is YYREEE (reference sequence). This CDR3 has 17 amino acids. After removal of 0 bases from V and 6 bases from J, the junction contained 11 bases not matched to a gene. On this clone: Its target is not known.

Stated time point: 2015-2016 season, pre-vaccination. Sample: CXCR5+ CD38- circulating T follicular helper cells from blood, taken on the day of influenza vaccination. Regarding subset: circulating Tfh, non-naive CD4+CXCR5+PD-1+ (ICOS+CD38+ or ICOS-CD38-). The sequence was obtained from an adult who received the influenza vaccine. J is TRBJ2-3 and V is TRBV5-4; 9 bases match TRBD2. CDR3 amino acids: CASSLGFGGGAEDTQYF. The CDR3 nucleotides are TGTGCCAGCAGCTTGGGATTCGGCGGGGGGGCAGAGGATACGCAGTATTTT.